A single TCR beta chain is shown here with its context. This entry belongs to a study of blood T cell repertoires in COVID-19. This CDR3 spans 16 amino acids. Germline CDR1 and CDR2: MRHNA and SNTAGT. V shed 2 bases and J shed 2 bases, with 12 bases lying between them. Libraries were prepared by immunoSEQ multiplex PCR; TCRdb keeps only in-frame clonotypes and omits some of them. The sample lists some 150,000 clones; more than 75% were seen once. The receptor's source is a man in his sixties with active or convalescent COVID-19. Material for sequencing was peripheral blood. The gene calls are TRBV6-4 and TRBJ1-4; tentatively, D is TRBD1 (5 bases). CDR3 in DNA: TGTGCCAGCAGTGACGGGAAGGACACCACTAATGAAAAACTGTTTTTT. Its translation: CASSDGKDTTNEKLFF.